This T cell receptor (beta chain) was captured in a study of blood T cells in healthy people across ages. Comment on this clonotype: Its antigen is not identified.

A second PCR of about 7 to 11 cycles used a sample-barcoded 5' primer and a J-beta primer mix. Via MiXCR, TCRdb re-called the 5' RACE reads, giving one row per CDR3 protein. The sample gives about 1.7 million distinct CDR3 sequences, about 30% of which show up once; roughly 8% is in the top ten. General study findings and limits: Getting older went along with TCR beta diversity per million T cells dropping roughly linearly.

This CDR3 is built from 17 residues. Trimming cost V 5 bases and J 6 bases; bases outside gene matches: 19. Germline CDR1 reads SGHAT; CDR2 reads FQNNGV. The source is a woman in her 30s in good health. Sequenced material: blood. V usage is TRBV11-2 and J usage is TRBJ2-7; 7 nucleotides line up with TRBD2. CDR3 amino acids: CASSARGTGLVPSEQYF. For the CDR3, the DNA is TGTGCCAGCAGCGCCCGGGGTACCGGACTAGTTCCCTCCGAGCAGTACTTC.